This T cell receptor (beta chain) is from a study of blood T cell repertoires in COVID-19. The CDR3 consists of 13 residues. CDR1 is MNHEY, CDR2 SMNVEV, per germline (reference sequence). V was shortened by 4 bases and J by 5 bases, with 11 bases between the two germline ends. The table came from immunoSEQ multiplex PCR; TCRdb's copy has only in-frame clones and leaves some out. The data contain under 300,000 clones, 75% to 90% of them singletons. The J gene is TRBJ1-2, the V gene TRBV27, with D maybe TRBD1 (5 bases). This sequence was found in a woman aged 60-75 years with active or convalescent COVID-19. Sequencing was done on a sample of peripheral blood. CDR3 nucleotide sequence: TGTGCCAGCAGTTGGGGGGGAGGGTATGGCTACACCTTC. This translates into CASSWGGGYGYTF.